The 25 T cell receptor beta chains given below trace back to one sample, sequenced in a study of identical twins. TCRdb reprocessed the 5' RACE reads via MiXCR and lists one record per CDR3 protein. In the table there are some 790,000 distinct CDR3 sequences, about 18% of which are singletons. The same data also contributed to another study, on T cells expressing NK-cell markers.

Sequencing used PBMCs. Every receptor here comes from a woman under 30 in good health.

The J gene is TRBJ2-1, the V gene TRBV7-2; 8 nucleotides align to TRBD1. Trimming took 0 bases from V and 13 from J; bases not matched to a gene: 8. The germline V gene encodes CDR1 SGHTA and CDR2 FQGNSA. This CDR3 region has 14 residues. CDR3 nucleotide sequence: TGTGCCAGCAGCTTAGCGGGTGGGGGACAGGAACAGTTCTTC. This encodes CASSLAGGGQEQFF.

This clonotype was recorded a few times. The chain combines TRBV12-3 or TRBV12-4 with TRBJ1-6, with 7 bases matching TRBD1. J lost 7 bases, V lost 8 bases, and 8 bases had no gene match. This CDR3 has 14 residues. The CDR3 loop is CASHSGTANSPLHF. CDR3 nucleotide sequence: TGTGCCAGCCATTCCGGGACAGCGAATTCACCCCTCCACTTT.

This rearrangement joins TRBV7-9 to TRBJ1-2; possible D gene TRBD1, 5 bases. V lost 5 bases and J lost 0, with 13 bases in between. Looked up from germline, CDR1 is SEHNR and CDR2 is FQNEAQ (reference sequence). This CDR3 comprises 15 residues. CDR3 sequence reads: CASSPPGAPNYGYTF. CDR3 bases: TGTGCCAGCAGCCCACCCGGGGCCCCTAACTATGGCTACACCTTC. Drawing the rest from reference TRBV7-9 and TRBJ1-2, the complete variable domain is DTGVSQNPRHKITKRGQNVTFRCDPISEHNRLYWYRQTLGQGPEFLTYFQNEAQLEKSRLLSDRFSAERPKGSFSTLEIQRTEQGDSAMYLCASSPPGAPNYGYTFGSGTRLTVV.

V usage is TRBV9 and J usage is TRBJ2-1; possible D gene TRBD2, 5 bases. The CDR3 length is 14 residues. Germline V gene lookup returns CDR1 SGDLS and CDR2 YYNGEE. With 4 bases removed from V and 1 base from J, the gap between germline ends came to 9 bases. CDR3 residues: CASSPGISYNEQFF. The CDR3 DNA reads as TGTGCCAGCAGCCCCGGGATTTCCTACAATGAGCAGTTCTTC.

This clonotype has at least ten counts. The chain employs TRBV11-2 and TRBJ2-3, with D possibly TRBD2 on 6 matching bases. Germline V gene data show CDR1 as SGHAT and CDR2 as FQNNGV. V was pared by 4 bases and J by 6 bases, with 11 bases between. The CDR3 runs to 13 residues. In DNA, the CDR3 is TGTGCCAGCAGCTCCGGAGGGAGGGATACGCAGTATTTT. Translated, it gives CASSSGGRDTQYF.

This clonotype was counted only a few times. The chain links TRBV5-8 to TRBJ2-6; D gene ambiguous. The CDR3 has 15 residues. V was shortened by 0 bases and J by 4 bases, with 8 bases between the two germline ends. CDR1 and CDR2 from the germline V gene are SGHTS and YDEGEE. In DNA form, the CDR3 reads TGTGCCAGCAGCTTGGTTGTTTTGGGGGCCAACGTCCTGACTTTC. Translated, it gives CASSLVVLGANVLTF.

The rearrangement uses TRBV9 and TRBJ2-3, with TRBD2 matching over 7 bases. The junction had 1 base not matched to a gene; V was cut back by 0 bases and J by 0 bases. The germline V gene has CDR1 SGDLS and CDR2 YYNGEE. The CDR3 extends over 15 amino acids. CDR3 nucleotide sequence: TGTGCCAGCAGCGTAGGGACTAGAAGCACAGATACGCAGTATTTT. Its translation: CASSVGTRSTDTQYF.

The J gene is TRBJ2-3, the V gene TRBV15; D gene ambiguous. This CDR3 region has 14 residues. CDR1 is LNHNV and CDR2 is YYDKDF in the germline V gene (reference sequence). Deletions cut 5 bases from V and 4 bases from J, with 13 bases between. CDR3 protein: CATSPQTLSDTQYF. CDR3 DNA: TGTGCCACCAGCCCTCAGACCCTATCAGATACGCAGTATTTT.

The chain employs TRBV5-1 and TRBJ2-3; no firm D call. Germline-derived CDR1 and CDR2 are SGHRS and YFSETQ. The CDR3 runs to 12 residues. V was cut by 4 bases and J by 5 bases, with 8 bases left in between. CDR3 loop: CASSADGDTQYF. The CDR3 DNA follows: TGCGCCAGCAGCGCGGACGGAGATACGCAGTATTTT.

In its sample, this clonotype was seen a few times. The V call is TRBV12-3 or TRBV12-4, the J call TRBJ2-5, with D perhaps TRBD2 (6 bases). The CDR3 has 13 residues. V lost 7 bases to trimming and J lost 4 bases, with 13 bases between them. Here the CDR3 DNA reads TGTGCCAGCACGCCGGGACTGCTAGAGACCCAGTACTTC. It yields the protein CASTPGLLETQYF.

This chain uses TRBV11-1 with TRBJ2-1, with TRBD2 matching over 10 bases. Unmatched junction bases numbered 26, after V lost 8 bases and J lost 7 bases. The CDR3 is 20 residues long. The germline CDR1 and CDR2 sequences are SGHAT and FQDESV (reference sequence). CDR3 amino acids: CASHLWKGRGSSGRGNEQFF. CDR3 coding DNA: TGTGCCAGCCACTTATGGAAGGGTCGTGGGTCTAGCGGGAGAGGTAATGAGCAGTTCTTC. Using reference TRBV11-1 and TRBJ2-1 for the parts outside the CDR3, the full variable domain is EAEVAQSPRYKITEKSQAVAFWCDPISGHATLYWYRQILGQGPELLVQFQDESVVDDSQLPKDRFSAERLKGVDSTLKIQPAELGDSAMYLCASHLWKGRGSSGRGNEQFFGPGTRLTVL.

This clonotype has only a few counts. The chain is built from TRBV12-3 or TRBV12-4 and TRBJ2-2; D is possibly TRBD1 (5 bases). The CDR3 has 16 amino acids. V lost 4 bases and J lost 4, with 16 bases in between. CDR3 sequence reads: CASSSPTWTSTGELFF. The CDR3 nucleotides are TGTGCCAGCAGTTCCCCCACCTGGACAAGCACCGGGGAGCTGTTTTTT.

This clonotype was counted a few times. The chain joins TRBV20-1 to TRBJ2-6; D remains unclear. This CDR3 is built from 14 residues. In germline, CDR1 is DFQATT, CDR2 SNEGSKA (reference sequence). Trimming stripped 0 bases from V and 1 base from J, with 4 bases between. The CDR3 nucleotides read TGCAGTGCTAGAGAGAAATCTGGGGCCAACGTCCTGACTTTC. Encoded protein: CSAREKSGANVLTF.

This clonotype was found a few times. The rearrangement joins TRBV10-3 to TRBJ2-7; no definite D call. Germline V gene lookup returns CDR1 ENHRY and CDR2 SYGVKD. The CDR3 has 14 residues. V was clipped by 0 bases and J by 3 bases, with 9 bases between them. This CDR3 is CAISESSPSYEQYF. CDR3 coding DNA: TGTGCCATCAGTGAGTCGAGTCCTAGCTACGAGCAGTACTTC.

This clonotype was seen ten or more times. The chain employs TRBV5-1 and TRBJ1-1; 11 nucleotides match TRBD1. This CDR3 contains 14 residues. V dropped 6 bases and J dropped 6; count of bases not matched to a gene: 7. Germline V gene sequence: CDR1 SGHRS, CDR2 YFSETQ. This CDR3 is CASMGQGDAAEAFF. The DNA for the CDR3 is TGCGCCAGCATGGGACAGGGGGATGCCGCTGAAGCTTTCTTT.

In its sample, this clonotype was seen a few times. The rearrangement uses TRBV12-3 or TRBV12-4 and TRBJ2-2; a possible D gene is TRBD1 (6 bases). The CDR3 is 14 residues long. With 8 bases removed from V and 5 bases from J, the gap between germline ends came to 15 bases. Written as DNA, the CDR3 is TGTGCCAGCCGCTCGAGGACAGTGACCGGGGAGCTGTTTTTT. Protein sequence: CASRSRTVTGELFF.

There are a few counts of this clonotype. The CDR3 sequence is CASSPGTGGTYEQYF. The CDR3 DNA follows: TGTGCCAGCTCACCGGGCACAGGGGGTACCTACGAGCAGTACTTC. This sequence joins TRBV18 and TRBJ2-7; TRBD1 matches at 8 bases. V was clipped by 3 bases and J by 2 bases; unmatched bases: 6. The CDR3 has 15 residues. Germline V gene data show CDR1 as KGHSH and CDR2 as LQKENI.

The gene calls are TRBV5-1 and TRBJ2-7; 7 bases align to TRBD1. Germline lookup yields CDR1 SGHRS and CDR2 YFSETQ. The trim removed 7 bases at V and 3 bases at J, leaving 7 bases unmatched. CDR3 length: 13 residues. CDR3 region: CASRRDSIYEQYF. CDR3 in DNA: TGCGCCAGCCGACGGGACAGCATCTACGAGCAGTACTTC.

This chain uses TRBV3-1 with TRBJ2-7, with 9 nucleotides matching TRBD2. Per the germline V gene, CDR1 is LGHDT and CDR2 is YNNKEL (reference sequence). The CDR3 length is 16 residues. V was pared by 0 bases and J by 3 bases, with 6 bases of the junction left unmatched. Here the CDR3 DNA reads TGTGCCAGCAGCCAAGATCTCGCTAGCGGGAACTACGAGCAGTACTTC. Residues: CASSQDLASGNYEQYF.

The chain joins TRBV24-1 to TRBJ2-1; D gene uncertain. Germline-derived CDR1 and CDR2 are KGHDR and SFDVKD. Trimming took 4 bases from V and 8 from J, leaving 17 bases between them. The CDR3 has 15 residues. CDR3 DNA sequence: TGTGCCACCAGTGACACCCGGTCATTTAGTGATGAGCAGTTCTTC. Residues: CATSDTRSFSDEQFF.

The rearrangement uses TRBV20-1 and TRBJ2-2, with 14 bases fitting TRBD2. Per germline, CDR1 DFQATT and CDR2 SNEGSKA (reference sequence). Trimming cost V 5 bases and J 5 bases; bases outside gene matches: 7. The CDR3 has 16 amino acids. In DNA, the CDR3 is TGCAGTGCTCCGGGACTAGCGGGAGTGGGAACCGGGGAGCTGTTTTTT. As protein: CSAPGLAGVGTGELFF.

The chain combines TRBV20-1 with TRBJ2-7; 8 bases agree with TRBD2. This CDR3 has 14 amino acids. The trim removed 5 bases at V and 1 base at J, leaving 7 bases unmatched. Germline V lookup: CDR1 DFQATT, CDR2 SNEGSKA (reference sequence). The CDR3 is CSAARGGHSYEQYF. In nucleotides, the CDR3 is TGCAGTGCTGCTCGGGGGGGGCATTCCTACGAGCAGTACTTC.

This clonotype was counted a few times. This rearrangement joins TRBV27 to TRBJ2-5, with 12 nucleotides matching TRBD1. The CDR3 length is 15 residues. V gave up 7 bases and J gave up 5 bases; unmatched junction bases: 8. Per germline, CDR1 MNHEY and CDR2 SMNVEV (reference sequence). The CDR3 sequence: CASNSGTGGAETQYF. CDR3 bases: TGTGCCAGCAACTCCGGGACAGGGGGCGCGGAGACCCAGTACTTC.

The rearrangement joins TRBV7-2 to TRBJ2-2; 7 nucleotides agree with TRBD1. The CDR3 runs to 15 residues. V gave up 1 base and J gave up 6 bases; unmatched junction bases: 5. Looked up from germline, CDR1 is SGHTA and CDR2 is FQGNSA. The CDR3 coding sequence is TGTGCCAGCAGCTTAGGACAGGGCGGGTCCGGGGAGCTGTTTTTT. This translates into CASSLGQGGSGELFF. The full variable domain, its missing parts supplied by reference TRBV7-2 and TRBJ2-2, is GAGVSQSPSNKVTEKGKDVELRCDPISGHTALYWYRQSLGQGLEFLIYFQGNSAPDKSGLPSDRFSAERTGGSVSTLTIQRTQQEDSAVYLCASSLGQGGSGELFFGEGSRLTVL.

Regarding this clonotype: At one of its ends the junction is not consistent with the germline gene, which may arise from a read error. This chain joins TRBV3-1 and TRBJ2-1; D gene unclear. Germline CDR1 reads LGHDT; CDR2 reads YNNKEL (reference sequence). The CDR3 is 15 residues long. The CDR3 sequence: CASRQGVVSYNEQFF. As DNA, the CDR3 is TGTGCCAGCAGACAAGGTGTCGTCTCATACAATGAGCAGTTCTTC.